The 6 T cell receptor beta chains listed next were all sequenced from one sample in a study of shared clonotypes between healthy human individuals. Only in-frame clones appear in the TCRdb table, and some are missing; sequencing was by immunoSEQ multiplex PCR. The table includes approximately 710,000 clones, less than 95% detected once. The sequenced sample consisted of memory CD8+ T cells from PBMCs. The subset is: CD45RO+ cells pooled with CCR7-negative TemRA cells. The receptors here all came from a young man in good health. Some clones in this sample may be carry-over from other donors' samples.

The chain employs TRBV2 and TRBJ1-2, with a weak D call TRBD1 (5 bases). This CDR3 has 15 residues. The ends were cut back, 7 bases at V and 0 bases at J, with 15 bases in the middle. Germline V CDR1 and CDR2: SNHLY, FYNNEI. The CDR3 sequence is CASIERGKANYGYTF. The CDR3 coding sequence is TGTGCCAGCATTGAGAGGGGCAAAGCTAACTATGGCTACACCTTC.

This clone was recorded once. The chain has TRBV11-2 and TRBJ2-1; 9 nucleotides align to TRBD2. CDR1 and CDR2 from the germline V gene are SGHAT and FQNNGV. The CDR3 length is 16 residues. V shed 5 bases, J shed 3 bases, and the junction held 8 bases outside the gene matches. CDR3: CASSHRGGAGYNEQFF. CDR3 nucleotides: TGTGCCAGCAGCCATCGCGGGGGGGCAGGCTACAATGAGCAGTTCTTC. The full variable domain, completed using reference TRBV11-2 and TRBJ2-1, is EAGVAQSPRYKIIEKRQSVAFWCNPISGHATLYWYQQILGQGPKLLIQFQNNGVVDDSQLPKDRFSAERLKGVDSTLKIQPAKLEDSAVYLCASSHRGGAGYNEQFFGPGTRLTVL.

This clone was recorded only once. The chain is built from TRBV28 and TRBJ2-7, with D tentatively TRBD2 (6 bases). V gave up 3 bases and J gave up 5 bases, with 11 bases separating them. Germline V gene sequence: CDR1 MDHEN, CDR2 SYDVKM. The length of the CDR3 is 13 residues. The CDR3 region has the DNA TGTGCCAGCAGTTTGGGCGGGGCGGACGAGCAGTACTTC. Translated, it gives CASSLGGADEQYF.

This rearrangement joins TRBV7-3 to TRBJ2-3, with D maybe TRBD2 (5 bases). The CDR3 is 16 amino acids. In germline, CDR1 is SGHTA, CDR2 FQGTGA. V dropped 2 bases and J dropped 0 bases, with 12 bases sitting between them. The CDR3 nucleotides read TGTGCCAGCAGCTTAGAGGTAGCGCCCAGCACAGATACGCAGTATTTT. It translates to CASSLEVAPSTDTQYF.

The chain uses TRBV19 and TRBJ2-7; TRBD1 aligns across 10 bases. The CDR3 covers 14 residues. Germline trimming cut 3 bases from V and 4 bases from J; bases unmatched to any gene: 3. The germline V gene encodes CDR1 LNHDA and CDR2 SQIVND (reference sequence). CDR3 coding DNA: TGTGCCAGTAGTATTCCGGGACAGGGGTACGAGCAGTACTTC. Amino acids: CASSIPGQGYEQYF. The complete variable domain, with remaining parts taken from reference TRBV19 and TRBJ2-7, reads DGGITQSPKYLFRKEGQNVTLSCEQNLNHDAMYWYRQDPGQGLRLIYYSQIVNDFQKGDIAEGYSVSREKKESFPLTVTSAQKNPTAFYLCASSIPGQGYEQYFGPGTRLTVT.

V gene TRBV11-2 combines with J gene TRBJ1-3, with TRBD1 matching over 9 bases. This CDR3 contains 16 residues. Germline loops: CDR1 SGHAT, CDR2 FQNNGV. The V segment lost 2 bases and the J segment 1 base; nucleotides outside the gene matches: 3. For the CDR3, the DNA is TGTGCCAGCAGCTTACTGGACAGGGGATCTGGAAACACCATATATTTT. Protein product: CASSLLDRGSGNTIYF. Combining the CDR3 with reference TRBV11-2 and TRBJ1-3 gives the whole variable domain EAGVAQSPRYKIIEKRQSVAFWCNPISGHATLYWYQQILGQGPKLLIQFQNNGVVDDSQLPKDRFSAERLKGVDSTLKIQPAKLEDSAVYLCASSLLDRGSGNTIYFGEGSWLTVV.